This T cell receptor beta chain was captured in a study of cytomegalovirus exposure and HLA in healthy donors. Study summary: The 120 or so validation repertoires were reported in a later analysis to have been generated on the same platform as the roughly 670 first-cohort repertoires. Study results and limitations: The classifier reportedly diagnosed cytomegalovirus status with high specificity and sensitivity. Some public TCRs appeared in many individuals, while most sequences were rare. It was approximately 150 TCR beta chains that were listed as cytomegalovirus-associated.

In regard to this clone: Its antigen is not known.

The repertoire was sequenced with immunoSEQ multiplex PCR; TCRdb's copy has only in-frame clones and lacks some. This table has around 300,000 clones, approximately 83% appearing once. Sequencing was performed on PBMCs. The TCR was taken from a woman in her late teens or twenties in good health and CMV-seronegative.

The DNA of the CDR3 is TGCGCCAGCAGCTTGGGCAGTACCCCCTACAATGAGCAGTTCTTC. Protein product: CASSLGSTPYNEQFF. The rearrangement links TRBV5-1 to TRBJ2-1; D remains unclear. The germline CDR1 and CDR2 sequences are SGHRS and YFSETQ. The CDR3 extends over 15 amino acids. V was trimmed by 0 bases and J by 2 bases, leaving 9 bases between them. Based on the CDR3 plus reference TRBV5-1 and TRBJ2-1, the full variable domain is KAGVTQTPRYLIKTRGQQVTLSCSPISGHRSVSWYQQTPGQGLQFLFEYFSETQRNKGNFPGRFSGRQFSNSRSEMNVSTLELGDSALYLCASSLGSTPYNEQFFGPGTRLTVL.